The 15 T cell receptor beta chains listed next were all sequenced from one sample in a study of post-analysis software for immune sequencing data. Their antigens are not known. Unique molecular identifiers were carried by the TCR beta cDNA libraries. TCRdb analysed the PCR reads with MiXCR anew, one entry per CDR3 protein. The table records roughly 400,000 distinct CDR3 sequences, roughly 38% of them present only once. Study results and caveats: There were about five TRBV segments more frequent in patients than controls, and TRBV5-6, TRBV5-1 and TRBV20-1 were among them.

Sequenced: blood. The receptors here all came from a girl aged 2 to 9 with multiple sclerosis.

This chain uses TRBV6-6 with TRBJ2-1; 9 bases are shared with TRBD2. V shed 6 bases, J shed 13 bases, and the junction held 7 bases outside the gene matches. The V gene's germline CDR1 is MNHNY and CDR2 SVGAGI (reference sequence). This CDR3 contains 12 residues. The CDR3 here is CASRSAGGHQFF. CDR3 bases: TGTGCCAGCAGGTCAGCGGGGGGACACCAGTTCTTC.

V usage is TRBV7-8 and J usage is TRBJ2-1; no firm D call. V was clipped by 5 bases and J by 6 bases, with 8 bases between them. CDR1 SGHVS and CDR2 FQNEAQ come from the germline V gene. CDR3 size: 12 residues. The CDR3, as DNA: TGTGCCAGCAGCCAGATTATCAATGAGCAGTTCTTC. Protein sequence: CASSQIINEQFF. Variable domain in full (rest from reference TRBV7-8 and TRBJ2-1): GAGVSQSPRYKVAKRGQDVALRCDPISGHVSLFWYQQALGQGPEFLTYFQNEAQLDKSGLPSDRFFAERPEGSVSTLKIQRTQQEDSAVYLCASSQIINEQFFGPGTRLTVL.

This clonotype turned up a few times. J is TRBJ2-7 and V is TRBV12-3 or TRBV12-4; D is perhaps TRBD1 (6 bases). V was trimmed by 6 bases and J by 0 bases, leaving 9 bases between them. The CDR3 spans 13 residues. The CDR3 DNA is TGTGCCAGCAGCACGGACAGCTCCTACGAGCAGTACTTC. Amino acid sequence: CASSTDSSYEQYF.

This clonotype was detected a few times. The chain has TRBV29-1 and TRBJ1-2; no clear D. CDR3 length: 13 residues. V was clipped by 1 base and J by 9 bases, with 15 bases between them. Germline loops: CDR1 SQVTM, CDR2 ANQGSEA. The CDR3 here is CSVEAPLVGRYTF. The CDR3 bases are TGCAGCGTTGAAGCCCCCCTAGTTGGCCGCTACACCTTC. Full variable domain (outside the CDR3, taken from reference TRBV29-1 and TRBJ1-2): SAVISQKPSRDICQRGTSLTIQCQVDSQVTMMFWYRQQPGQSLTLIATANQGSEATYESGFVIDKFPISRPNLTFSTLTVSNMSPEDSSIYLCSVEAPLVGRYTFGSGTRLTVV.

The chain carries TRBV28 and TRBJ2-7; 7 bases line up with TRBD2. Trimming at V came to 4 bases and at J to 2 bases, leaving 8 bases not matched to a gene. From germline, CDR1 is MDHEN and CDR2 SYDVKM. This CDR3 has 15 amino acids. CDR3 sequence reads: CASSYSGTTTYEQYF. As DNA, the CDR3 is TGTGCCAGCAGTTACTCCGGGACTACAACCTACGAGCAGTACTTC.

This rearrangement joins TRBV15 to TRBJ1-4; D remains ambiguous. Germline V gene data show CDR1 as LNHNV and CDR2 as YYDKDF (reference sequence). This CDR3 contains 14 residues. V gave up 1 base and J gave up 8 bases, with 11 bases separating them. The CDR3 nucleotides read TGTGCCACCAGCAGAGCGACGACGGTCGAAAAACTGTTTTTT. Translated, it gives CATSRATTVEKLFF. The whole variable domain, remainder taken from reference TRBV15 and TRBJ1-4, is DAMVIQNPRYQVTQFGKPVTLSCSQTLNHNVMYWYQQKSSQAPKLLFHYYDKDFNNEADTPDNFQSRRPNTSFCFLDIRSPGLGDTAMYLCATSRATTVEKLFFGSGTQLSVL.

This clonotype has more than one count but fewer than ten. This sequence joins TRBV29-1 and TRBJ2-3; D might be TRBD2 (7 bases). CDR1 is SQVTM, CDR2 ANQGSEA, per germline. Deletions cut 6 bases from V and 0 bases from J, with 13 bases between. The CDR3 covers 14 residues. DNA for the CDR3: TGCAGCGTCGGGGGGCGGCAAAGCACAGATACGCAGTATTTT. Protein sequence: CSVGGRQSTDTQYF.

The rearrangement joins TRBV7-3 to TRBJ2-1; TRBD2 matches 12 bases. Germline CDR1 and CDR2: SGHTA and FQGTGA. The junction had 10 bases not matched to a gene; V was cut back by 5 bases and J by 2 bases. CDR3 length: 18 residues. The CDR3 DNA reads TGTGCCAGCAGCCCCCGGACTAGCGGGGCCAGTGCCTACAATGAGCAGTTCTTC. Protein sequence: CASSPRTSGASAYNEQFF.

In DNA form, the CDR3 reads TGTGCCAGCAGCCAAGAGGCGGGACCGAATAATTCACCCCTCCACTTT. Its translation: CASSQEAGPNNSPLHF. The chain joins TRBV3-1 to TRBJ1-6, with D possibly being TRBD1 (5 bases). The CDR3 is made up of 16 amino acids. V was clipped by 0 bases and J by 5 bases, with 11 bases between them. Germline-derived CDR1 and CDR2 are LGHDT and YNNKEL (reference sequence).

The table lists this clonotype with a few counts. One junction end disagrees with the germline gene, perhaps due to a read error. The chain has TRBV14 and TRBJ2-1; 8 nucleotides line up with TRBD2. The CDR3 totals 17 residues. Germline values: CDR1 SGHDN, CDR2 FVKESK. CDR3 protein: CAGSQPGLVGLGNEQFF. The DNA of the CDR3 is TGTGCCGGCAGCCAACCGGGACTAGTCGGACTAGGCAATGAGCAGTTCTTC. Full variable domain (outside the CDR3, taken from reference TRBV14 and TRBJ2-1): EAGVTQFPSHSVIEKGQTVTLRCDPISGHDNLYWYRRVMGKEIKFLLHFVKESKQDESGMPNNRFLAERTGGTYSTLKVQPAELEDSGVYFCAGSQPGLVGLGNEQFFGPGTRLTVL.

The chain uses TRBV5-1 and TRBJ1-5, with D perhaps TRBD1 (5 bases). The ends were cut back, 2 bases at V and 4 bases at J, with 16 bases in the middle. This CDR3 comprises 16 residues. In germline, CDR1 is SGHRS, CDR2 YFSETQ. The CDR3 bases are TGCGCCAGCAGCTTTCCCAGGGTAGTTTGGAATCAGCCCCAGCATTTT. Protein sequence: CASSFPRVVWNQPQHF.

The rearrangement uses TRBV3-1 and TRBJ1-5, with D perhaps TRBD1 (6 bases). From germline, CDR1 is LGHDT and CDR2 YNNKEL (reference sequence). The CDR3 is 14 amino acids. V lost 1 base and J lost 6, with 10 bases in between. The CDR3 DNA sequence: TGTGCCAGCAGCCAAGGGGGGGCACGTCAGCCCCAGCATTTT. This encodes CASSQGGARQPQHF.

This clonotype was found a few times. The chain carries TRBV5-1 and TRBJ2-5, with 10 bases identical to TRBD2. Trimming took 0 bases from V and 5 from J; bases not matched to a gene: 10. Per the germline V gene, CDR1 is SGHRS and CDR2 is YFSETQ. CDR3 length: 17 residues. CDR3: CASSLAVKRGGGETQYF. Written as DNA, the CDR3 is TGCGCCAGCAGCTTGGCAGTCAAGCGGGGGGGCGGTGAGACCCAGTACTTC.

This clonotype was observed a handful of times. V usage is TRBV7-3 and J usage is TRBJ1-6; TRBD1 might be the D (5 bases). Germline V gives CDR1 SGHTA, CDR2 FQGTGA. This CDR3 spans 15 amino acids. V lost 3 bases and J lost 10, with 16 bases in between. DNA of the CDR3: TGTGCCAGCAGCTTGTTGTCAAGGGGCGACTCACCCCTCCACTTT. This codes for CASSLLSRGDSPLHF.

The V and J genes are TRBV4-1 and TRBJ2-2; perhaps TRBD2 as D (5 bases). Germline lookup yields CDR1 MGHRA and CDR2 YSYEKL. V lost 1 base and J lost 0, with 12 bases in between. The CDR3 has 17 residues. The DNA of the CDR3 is TGCGCCAGCAGCCAAGGCCGGACTGCCGCGAACACCGGGGAGCTGTTTTTT. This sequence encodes CASSQGRTAANTGELFF.